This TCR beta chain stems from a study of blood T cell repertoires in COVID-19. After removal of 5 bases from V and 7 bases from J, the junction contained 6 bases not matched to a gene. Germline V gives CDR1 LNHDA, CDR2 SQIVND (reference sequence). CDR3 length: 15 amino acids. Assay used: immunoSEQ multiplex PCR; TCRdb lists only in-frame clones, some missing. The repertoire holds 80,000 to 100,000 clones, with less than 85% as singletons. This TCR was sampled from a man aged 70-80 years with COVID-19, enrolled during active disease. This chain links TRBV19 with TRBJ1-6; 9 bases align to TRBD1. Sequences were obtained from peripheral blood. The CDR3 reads CASSSLQGANSPLHF. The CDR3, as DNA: TGTGCCAGTAGTTCGCTACAGGGGGCAAATTCACCCCTCCACTTT.